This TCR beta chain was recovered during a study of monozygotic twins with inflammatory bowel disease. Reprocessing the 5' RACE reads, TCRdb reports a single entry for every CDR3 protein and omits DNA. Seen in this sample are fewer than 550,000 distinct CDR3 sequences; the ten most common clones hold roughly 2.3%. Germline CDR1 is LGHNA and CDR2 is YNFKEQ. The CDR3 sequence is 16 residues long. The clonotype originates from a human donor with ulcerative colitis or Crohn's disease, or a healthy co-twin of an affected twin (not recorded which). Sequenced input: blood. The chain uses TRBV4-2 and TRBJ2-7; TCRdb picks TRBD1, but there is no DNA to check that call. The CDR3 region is CASSQDGAQGGGEQYF.